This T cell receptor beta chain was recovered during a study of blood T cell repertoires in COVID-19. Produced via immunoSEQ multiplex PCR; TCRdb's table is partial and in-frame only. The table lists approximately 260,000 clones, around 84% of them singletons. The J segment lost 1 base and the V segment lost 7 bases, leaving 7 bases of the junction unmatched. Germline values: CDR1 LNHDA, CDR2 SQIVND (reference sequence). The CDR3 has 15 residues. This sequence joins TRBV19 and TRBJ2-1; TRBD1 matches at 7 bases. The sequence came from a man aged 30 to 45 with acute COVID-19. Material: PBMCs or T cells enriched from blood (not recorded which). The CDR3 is CASNRGIGSYNEQFF. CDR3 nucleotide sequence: TGTGCCAGTAACAGGGGAATAGGGTCCTACAATGAGCAGTTCTTC.